These T cell receptor beta chains were read from a single sample in a study of cytomegalovirus exposure and HLA in healthy donors. Sequenced by immunoSEQ multiplex PCR; TCRdb stores in-frame clones only, minus some. The sample includes a few hundred thousand clones, 80% to 90% of them seen just once. Sample: PBMCs. The source of these receptors is a man aged 25 to 40 in good health and CMV-seronegative. Each CDR3 is given with its conserved first and last residue. The order of the fields is V gene, J gene, D gene, clone size, CDR3 DNA, CDR3 protein. D genes are given only for firm matches. Rows may omit the clone size; those that give it use once, few, many or a size class.

>TRBV5-1|TRBJ2-2|TRBD1|-
TGCGCCAGCAGCTTGGAACAGGGGGGAAAAACCGGGGAGCTGTTTTTT
CASSLEQGGKTGELFF
>TRBV6-6|TRBJ1-1|TRBD1|-
TGTGCCAGCAGTCTCAGGGGGCTAAACACTGAAGCTTTCTTT
CASSLRGLNTEAFF
>TRBV5-6|TRBJ2-7|-|-
TGTGCCAGCAGCTTGTTCAGGCCCAGCTCCTACGAGCAGTACTTC
CASSLFRPSSYEQYF
>TRBV7-8|TRBJ2-3|-|-
TGTGCCAGCAGCTTAACAGCGGAAGAAAGCACAGATACGCAGTATTTT
CASSLTAEESTDTQYF
>TRBV9|TRBJ2-5|TRBD2|-
TGTGCCAGCAGCCGCGCCGGGGGGATAGAGACCCAGTACTTC
CASSRAGGIETQYF
>TRBV6-5|TRBJ1-2|-|-
TGTGCCAGCAGCCCCGGGAGCCGGGATATATATGGCTACACCTTC
CASSPGSRDIYGYTF
>TRBV2|TRBJ1-6|-|-
TGTGCCAGCAGTGAAGCGCGGGGAGGGTCCCTCCACTTT
CASSEARGGSLHF
>TRBV5-1|TRBJ2-2|TRBD2|-
TGCGCCAGCCAGCCGGGACTAGCGGGGAACACCGGGGAGCTGTTTTTT
CASQPGLAGNTGELFF
>TRBV9|TRBJ1-1|-|-
TGTGCCAGTGGAGGGGAGGTAATGAACACTGAAGCTTTCTTT
CASGGEVMNTEAFF
>TRBV9|TRBJ2-5|-|-
TGTGCCAGCAGCGTAGGTAACAGCCTCCAAGAGACCCAGTACTTC
CASSVGNSLQETQYF
>TRBV4-2|TRBJ1-4|-|-
TGTGCCAGCAGCCGCGAGGGAGGGGACAATGAAAAACTGTTTTTT
CASSREGGDNEKLFF
>TRBV7-2|TRBJ2-7|TRBD2|-
TGTGCCAGCAGCTTAGCGGGACTAGCAGGGAGGGAGCAGTACTTC
CASSLAGLAGREQYF
>TRBV11-1|TRBJ2-7|-|-
TGTGCCAGCAGCTTGGAAGCAGTACAGGGCCACGAGCAGTACTTC
CASSLEAVQGHEQYF
>TRBV28|TRBJ1-1|TRBD1|-
TGTGCCGTACTGACAGGGAACGGGATTGAAGCTTTCTTT
CAVLTGNGIEAFF
>TRBV4-1|TRBJ2-3|TRBD2|-
TGCGCCAGCAGCCGGGGAGCGGGGGCAGATACGCAGTATTTT
CASSRGAGADTQYF
>TRBV27|TRBJ1-4|-|-
TGTGCCAGCAGCCCCCTAGGGGTGGGGGAAAAACTGTTTTTT
CASSPLGVGEKLFF
>TRBV6-1|TRBJ2-2|TRBD2|-
TGTGCCAGCAGATCAGCGGGGGGAACCGGGGAGCTGTTTTTT
CASRSAGGTGELFF
>TRBV4-2|TRBJ2-2|TRBD2|-
TGTGCCAGCAGCCAAGATCCAGCGGGGGGTACCGGGGAGCTGTTTTTT
CASSQDPAGGTGELFF
>TRBV6-5|TRBJ2-7|-|-
TGTGCCAGCAGTTCGTTCCTGACAGCTTACGAGCAGTACTTC
CASSSFLTAYEQYF
>TRBV4-1|TRBJ1-1|-|-
TGCGCCAGCAGCCAAGCCCCGTGGGCGAACACTGAAGCTTTCTTT
CASSQAPWANTEAFF
>TRBV6-1|TRBJ1-4|-|-
TGTGCCAGCAGTGTTCCCCTCGAACAGGTCTTTAATGAAAAACTGTTTTTT
CASSVPLEQVFNEKLFF
>TRBV5-6|TRBJ2-5|-|-
TGTGCCAGCAGCTTGGGAGGATTGAGGTCGGAGACCCAGTACTTC
CASSLGGLRSETQYF
>TRBV6-1|TRBJ1-1|-|-
TGTGCCAGCAGTCTAAAAAAGAGTACTGAAGCTTTCTTT
CASSLKKSTEAFF
>TRBV5-1|TRBJ1-1|-|-
TGCGCCAGCAGCGTTCAAGGGGCTGAAGCTTTCTTT
CASSVQGAEAFF
>TRBV6-1|TRBJ2-1|TRBD1|-
TGTGCCAGCAGTGGCCGGACAGGGCTGAATGAGCAGTTCTTC
CASSGRTGLNEQFF
>TRBV6-5|TRBJ2-7|TRBD1|-
TGTGCCAGCAGTCGAAACAGGGGGCAAGGAAACGAGCAGTACTTC
CASSRNRGQGNEQYF
>TRBV5-4|TRBJ2-4|TRBD2|-
TGTGCCAGCAGCTTTAGCGGGGGGGCGGCCAAAAACATTCAGTACTTC
CASSFSGGAAKNIQYF
>TRBV2|TRBJ1-6|TRBD1|-
TGTGCCAGCCTTTTAGACAGGGGGTCGAATTCACCCCTCCACTTT
CASLLDRGSNSPLHF
>TRBV7-8|TRBJ2-5|TRBD2|-
TGTGCCAGCAGCTTCAGCGGGGGGCGGCGAGAGACCCAGTACTTC
CASSFSGGRRETQYF
>TRBV10-2|TRBJ2-7|TRBD1|-
TGCGCCAGCAGTGCTAGGACAGGTGTCAAATCCTACGAGCAGTACTTC
CASSARTGVKSYEQYF
>TRBV6-5|TRBJ2-3|-|-
TGTGCCAGCAGGGAAAGGACAGCCACAGATACGCAGTATTTT
CASRERTATDTQYF
>TRBV6-1|TRBJ1-2|-|-
TGTGCCGGCAGGGTAGGAGACTATGGCTACACCTTC
CAGRVGDYGYTF
>TRBV6-1|TRBJ1-5|-|-
TGTGCCAGCAGGAACGGGTTCCTCAATCAGCCCCAGCATTTT
CASRNGFLNQPQHF
>TRBV12-5|TRBJ1-6|TRBD1|-
TGTGCTAGTGGTTTGGTACGCCCGGGACAGAGCCTATCCTATAGTTCACCCCTCCACTTT
CASGLVRPGQSLSYSSPLHF
>TRBV15|TRBJ1-5|-|-
TGTGCCACCAGCAGGGTCGGGGAGAGCAATCAGCCCCAGCATTTT
CATSRVGESNQPQHF
>TRBV29-1|TRBJ1-1|-|-
TGCAGCGTTGAAGCTAGGCCTATGAACACTGAAGCTTTCTTT
CSVEARPMNTEAFF
>TRBV27|TRBJ2-5|-|-
TGTGCCAGCAGTTTAGGAGTTGGTCTAGAGACCCAGTACTTC
CASSLGVGLETQYF
>TRBV4-2|TRBJ2-7|-|-
TGTGCCAGCAGCGAAACCCGTGCGGGGCCCGAGAACTTGTTAGGAGAGCAGTACTTC
CASSETRAGPENLLGEQYF
>TRBV28|TRBJ2-2|-|once
TGTGCCAGCAGTTTTGGCGGGGCAAACACCGGGGAGCTGTTTTTT
CASSFGGANTGELFF
>TRBV5-1|TRBJ2-1|TRBD2|-
TGCGCCAGCAGCTTGACGGCCGGGACTAGTAGCTACAATGAGCAGTTCTTC
CASSLTAGTSSYNEQFF
>TRBV9|TRBJ2-5|-|-
TGTGCCAGCAGCGTAGGGGGGACACGGGAGACCCAGTACTTC
CASSVGGTRETQYF
>TRBV10-2|TRBJ1-3|-|-
TGCGCCAGCAGTGAGTCACGCAGGGCTAGAAACACCATATATTTT
CASSESRRARNTIYF
>TRBV6-5|TRBJ2-5|-|-
TGTGCCAGCAGTTCGAGGGAGCAAGAGACCCAGTACTTC
CASSSREQETQYF
>TRBV11-3|TRBJ2-2|TRBD2|-
TGTGCCAGCAGCTCTGGGACTAGCGGGCCCGGGGAGCTGTTTTTT
CASSSGTSGPGELFF
>TRBV7-9|TRBJ2-7|TRBD1|-
TGTGCCAGCAGCTTTGGAGGGGGGACAGGCCCCATGGAGCAGTACTTC
CASSFGGGTGPMEQYF
>TRBV19|TRBJ2-5|-|few
TGTGCCAGTAGTATGTATAGCCGGGAGACCCAGTACTTC
CASSMYSRETQYF
>TRBV29-1|TRBJ2-6|-|-
TGCAGCGTTGTTGGTACGGGTTCTGGGGCCAGCGTCCTGACTTTC
CSVVGTGSGASVLTF
>TRBV11-2|TRBJ2-7|-|once
TGTGCCAGCAGCTTAGTCGGCAGGTCTTACGAGCAGTACTTC
CASSLVGRSYEQYF
>TRBV7-8|TRBJ1-1|TRBD1|-
TGTGCCAGCAGCTCAATCGGGACAGGGGGTAGGGACACTGAAGCTTTCTTT
CASSSIGTGGRDTEAFF